This TCR beta chain came from a study of patients and donors after allogeneic stem cell transplantation. This clonotype was counted between two and nine times. TCRdb recomputed calls from the RT-PCR reads with MiXCR, one row per CDR3 protein. The profile covers 900,000 to 1,000,000 distinct CDR3 sequences, with 15% to 20% appearing a single time and 5.5% to 6.5% taken by the ten largest. Sequencing was carried out using blood, either unsorted or a sorted T cell fraction (not recorded which). The TCR comes from a human donor who was either an allogeneic HSCT recipient or a stem cell or donor lymphocyte infusion donor (not recorded which). It is not recorded whose cells these are; they may come from a transplant donor.

CDR3 DNA sequence: TGTGCCACCAGTGATCCGCGGGGCAGGGGGCAGGACACCGGGGAGCTGTTTTTT. Encoded protein: CATSDPRGRGQDTGELFF. This chain joins TRBV24-1 and TRBJ2-2; 8 bases are shared with TRBD1. V dropped 3 bases and J dropped 3; count of bases not matched to a gene: 11. Looked up from germline, CDR1 is KGHDR and CDR2 is SFDVKD. CDR3 size: 18 residues.